This T cell receptor beta chain was sequenced during a study of response to subunit inactivated influenza vaccine. One entry per CDR3 protein, called by TCRdb with MiXCR from the RT-PCR reads. The sample has around 580,000 distinct CDR3 sequences; over 9.5% are singletons. From germline, CDR1 is SGHRS and CDR2 YFSETQ. This CDR3 is 15 amino acids long. The V and J ends lost 5 bases and 4 bases, in that order; junction bases with no gene match: 7. The sample here was PBMCs from blood, taken on the day of vaccination. This chain connects TRBV5-1 to TRBJ2-2; TRBD2 matches at 8 bases. The clonotype originates from a man aged 50 to 60 who received an inactivated influenza vaccine. The CDR3 sequence: CASSSGTVGTGELFF. In DNA, the CDR3 is TGCGCCAGCAGTAGCGGGACGGTTGGCACCGGGGAGCTGTTTTTT.